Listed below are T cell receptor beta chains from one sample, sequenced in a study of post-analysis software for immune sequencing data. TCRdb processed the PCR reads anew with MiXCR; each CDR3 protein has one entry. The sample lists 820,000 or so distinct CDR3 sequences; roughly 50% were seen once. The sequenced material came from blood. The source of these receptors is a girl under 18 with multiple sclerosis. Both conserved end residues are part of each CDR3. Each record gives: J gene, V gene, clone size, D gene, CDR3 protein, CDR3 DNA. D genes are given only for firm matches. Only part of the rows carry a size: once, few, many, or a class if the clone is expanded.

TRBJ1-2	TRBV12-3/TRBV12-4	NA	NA	CASSFSGSGYTF	TGTGCCAGCAGTTTCTCAGGGTCTGGCTACACCTTC
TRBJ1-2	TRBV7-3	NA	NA	CASSNGIGQGYTF	TGTGCCAGCAGCAATGGTATCGGACAGGGCTACACCTTC
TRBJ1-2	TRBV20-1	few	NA	CSASIRGGYTF	TGCAGTGCTAGTATTCGGGGCGGCTACACCTTC
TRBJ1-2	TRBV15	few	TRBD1	CATSREQGANYGYTF	TGTGCCACCAGCAGAGAACAGGGGGCCAACTATGGCTACACCTTC
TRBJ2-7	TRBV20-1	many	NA	CSAEDPRSSYEQYF	TGCAGTGCTGAAGACCCCAGGAGCTCCTACGAGCAGTACTTC
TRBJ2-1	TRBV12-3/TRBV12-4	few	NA	CASTLGSSYNEQFF	TGTGCCAGCACCCTAGGGAGCTCCTACAATGAGCAGTTCTTC
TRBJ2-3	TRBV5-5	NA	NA	CASSNPRWGSQDTDTQYF	TGTGCCAGCAGCAACCCCCGGTGGGGGAGTCAGGACACAGATACGCAGTATTTT
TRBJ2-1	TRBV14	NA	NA	CASSPQGGLAYNEQFF	TGTGCCAGCAGCCCCCAGGGGGGGCTCGCCTACAATGAGCAGTTCTTC
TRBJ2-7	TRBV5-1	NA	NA	CASSLILGSEQYF	TGCGCCAGCAGCTTGATTTTGGGGAGTGAGCAGTACTTC
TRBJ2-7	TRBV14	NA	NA	CASSRGRGRTFSYEQYF	TGTGCCAGCAGCCGAGGAAGAGGGCGAACCTTCTCCTACGAGCAGTACTTC
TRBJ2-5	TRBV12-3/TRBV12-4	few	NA	CASSTTPLGETQYF	TGTGCCAGCAGCACGACCCCGTTGGGCGAGACCCAGTACTTC
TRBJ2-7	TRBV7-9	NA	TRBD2	CASSQSGEGSYEQYF	TGTGCCAGCAGCCAATCGGGGGAGGGCTCCTACGAGCAGTACTTC
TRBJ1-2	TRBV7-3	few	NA	CASSPSSGGNYGYTF	TGTGCCAGCAGCCCGTCCTCGGGAGGGAACTATGGCTACACCTTC
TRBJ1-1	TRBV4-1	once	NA	CASSYSGTPIKFDTEAFF	TGCGCCAGCAGCTACTCCGGGACTCCCATTAAATTTGACACTGAAGCTTTCTTT
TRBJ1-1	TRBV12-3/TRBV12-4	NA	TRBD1	CASRGGTANTEAFF	TGTGCCAGCAGGGGTGGGACAGCGAACACTGAAGCTTTCTTT
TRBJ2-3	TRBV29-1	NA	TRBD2	CSVGFLAGRTDTQYF	TGCAGCGTTGGGTTCCTAGCGGGGAGAACAGATACGCAGTATTTT
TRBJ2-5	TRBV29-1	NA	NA	CSAPARTRAGNEQYF	TGCAGCGCCCCCGCCCGGACCCGGGCCGGGAATGAGCAGTACTTC
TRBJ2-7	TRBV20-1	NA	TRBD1	CSAQPSGTGSSYEQYF	TGCAGTGCCCAACCATCCGGGACAGGGAGCTCCTACGAGCAGTACTTC
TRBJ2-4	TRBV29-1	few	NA	CSVEGRGENIQYF	TGCAGCGTTGAAGGGAGAGGGGAAAACATTCAGTACTTC
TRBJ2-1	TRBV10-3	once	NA	CAISENIHEQFF	TGTGCCATCAGTGAGAATATCCATGAGCAGTTCTTC
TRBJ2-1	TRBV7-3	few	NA	CASSLSNVGNEQFF	TGTGCCAGCAGCTTATCGAACGTAGGAAATGAGCAGTTCTTC
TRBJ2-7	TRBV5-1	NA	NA	CASRTDAAHSYEQYF	TGCGCCAGCAGAACCGACGCGGCCCACTCCTACGAGCAGTACTTC
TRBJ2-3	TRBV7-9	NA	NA	CASSSGDRGSHTQYF	TGTGCCAGCAGCTCAGGAGACCGGGGCTCCCATACGCAGTATTTT
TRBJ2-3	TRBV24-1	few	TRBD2	CATSDPKTSGSTDTQYF	TGTGCCACCAGTGATCCAAAGACTAGCGGGAGCACAGATACGCAGTATTTT
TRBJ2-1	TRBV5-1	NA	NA	CASSVSGPREYNEQFF	TGCGCCAGCAGCGTATCTGGACCCAGGGAGTACAATGAGCAGTTCTTC
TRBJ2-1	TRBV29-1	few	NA	CSAEQEHEQFF	TGCAGCGCGGAACAGGAGCATGAGCAGTTCTTC
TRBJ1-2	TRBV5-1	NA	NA	CASSLAGDVAYGYTF	TGCGCCAGCAGCTTGGCCGGGGACGTGGCCTACGGCTACACCTTC
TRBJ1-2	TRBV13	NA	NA	CASSLGDFNYGYTF	TGTGCCAGCAGTCTCGGGGATTTTAACTATGGCTACACCTTC
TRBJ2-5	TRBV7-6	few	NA	CASSLGSGLVGETQYF	TGTGCCAGCAGCTTAGGGTCTGGGCTAGTCGGAGAGACCCAGTACTTC
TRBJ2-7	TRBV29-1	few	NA	CSVDRGGYEQYF	TGCAGCGTTGACAGGGGAGGCTACGAGCAGTACTTC
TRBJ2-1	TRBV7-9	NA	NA	CASSRYRDSSYNEQFF	TGTGCCAGCAGCCGTTATAGGGATTCCTCCTACAATGAGCAGTTCTTC
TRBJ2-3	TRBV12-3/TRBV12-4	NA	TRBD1	CASNGQGLTDTRYF	TGTGCCAGCAACGGACAGGGTCTCACAGATACGCGGTATTTT
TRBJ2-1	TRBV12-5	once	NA	CASGFDNEQFF	TGTGCTAGTGGTTTCGACAATGAGCAGTTCTTC
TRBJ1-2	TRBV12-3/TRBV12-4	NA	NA	CASSNTLGANYGYTF	TGTGCCAGCAGCAATACACTGGGAGCTAACTATGGCTACACCTTC
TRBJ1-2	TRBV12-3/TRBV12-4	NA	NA	CASSFSPFFEYGYTF	TGTGCCAGCAGTTTTTCCCCCTTTTTTGAGTATGGCTACACCTTC
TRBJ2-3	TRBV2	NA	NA	CASSEGRRTDTQYF	TGTGCCAGCAGTGAAGGCAGACGCACAGATACGCAGTATTTT
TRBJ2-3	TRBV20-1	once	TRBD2	CSARDLAGGRADTQYF	TGCAGTGCTAGAGATCTGGCGGGAGGGAGGGCAGATACGCAGTATTTT
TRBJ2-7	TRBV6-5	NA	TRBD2	CASSYGSGLAGAYEQYF	TGCGCCAGCAGTTACGGATCGGGACTAGCGGGGGCCTACGAGCAGTACTTC
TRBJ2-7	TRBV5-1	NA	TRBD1	CASSLWTGGEYEQYF	TGCGCCAGCAGCTTGTGGACAGGGGGAGAGTACGAGCAGTACTTC
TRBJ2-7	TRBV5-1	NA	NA	CASKQGPYEQYF	TGCGCCAGCAAGCAGGGGCCCTACGAGCAGTACTTC
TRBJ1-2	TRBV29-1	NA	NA	CSVEDPDTSNYGYTF	TGCAGCGTTGAAGATCCGGACACGTCTAACTATGGCTACACCTTC
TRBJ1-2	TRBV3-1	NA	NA	CASSQVGPTGQDGYTF	TGTGCCAGCAGCCAAGTAGGCCCCACGGGACAAGATGGCTACACCTTC
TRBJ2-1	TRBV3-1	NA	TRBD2	CASSQVVAGGPWGNEQFF	TGTGCCAGCAGCCAAGTTGTCGCGGGGGGGCCTTGGGGCAATGAGCAGTTCTTC
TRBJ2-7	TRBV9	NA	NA	CASSVKGVSYEQYF	TGTGCCAGCAGCGTAAAAGGGGTCTCCTACGAGCAGTACTTC
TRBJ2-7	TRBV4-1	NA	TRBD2	CASSLSGGADYEQYF	TGCGCCAGCAGCCTATCGGGGGGTGCGGACTACGAGCAGTACTTC
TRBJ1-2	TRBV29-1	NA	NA	CSVETGIMDGYTF	TGCAGCGTTGAAACAGGGATTATGGATGGCTACACCTTC
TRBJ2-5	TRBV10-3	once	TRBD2	CAISESRLLARLAGASDDQETQYF	TGTGCCATCAGTGAGTCCCGCTTGTTGGCTAGACTAGCGGGAGCCTCCGACGATCAAGAGACCCAGTACTTC
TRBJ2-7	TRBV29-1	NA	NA	CSVESNASYEQYF	TGCAGCGTTGAGTCCAACGCCTCCTACGAGCAGTACTTC
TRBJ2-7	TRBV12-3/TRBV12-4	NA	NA	CASNIDGLLYEQYF	TGTGCCAGCAATATCGATGGACTGCTCTACGAGCAGTACTTC
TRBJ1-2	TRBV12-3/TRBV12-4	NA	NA	CASSFRQNYGYTF	TGTGCCAGCAGTTTTCGGCAGAACTATGGCTACACCTTC
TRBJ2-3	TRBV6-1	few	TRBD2	CASSEGASGGYTDTQYF	TGTGCCAGCAGTGAAGGGGCTAGCGGGGGTTATACAGATACGCAGTATTTT
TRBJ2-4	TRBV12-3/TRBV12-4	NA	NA	CASSFRDGGLNIQYF	TGTGCCAGCAGTTTCAGGGACGGGGGTTTGAACATTCAGTACTTC
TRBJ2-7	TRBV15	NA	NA	CATSRDLVSYEQYF	TGTGCCACCTCCCGGGACCTAGTATCCTACGAGCAGTACTTC
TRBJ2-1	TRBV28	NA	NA	CASSLAHAGAVNEQFF	TGTGCCAGCAGTTTAGCTCATGCAGGGGCTGTAAATGAGCAGTTCTTC
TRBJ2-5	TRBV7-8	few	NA	CASSFGQGTTLYF	NA
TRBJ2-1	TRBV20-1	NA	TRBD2	CSAREPGLSYNEQFF	TGCAGTGCTAGAGAACCGGGACTATCCTACAATGAGCAGTTCTTC